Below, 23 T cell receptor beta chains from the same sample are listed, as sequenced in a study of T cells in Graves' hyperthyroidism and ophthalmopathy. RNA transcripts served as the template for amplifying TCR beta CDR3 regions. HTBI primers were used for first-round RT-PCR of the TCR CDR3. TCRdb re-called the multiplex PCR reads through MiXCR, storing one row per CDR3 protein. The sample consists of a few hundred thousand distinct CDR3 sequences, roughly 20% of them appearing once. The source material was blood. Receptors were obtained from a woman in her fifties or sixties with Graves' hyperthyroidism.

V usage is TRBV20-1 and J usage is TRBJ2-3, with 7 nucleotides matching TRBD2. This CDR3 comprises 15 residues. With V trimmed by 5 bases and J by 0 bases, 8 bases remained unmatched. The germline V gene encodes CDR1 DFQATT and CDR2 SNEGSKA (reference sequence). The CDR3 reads CSAAPSGESTDTQYF. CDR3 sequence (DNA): TGCAGTGCTGCCCCTAGCGGCGAAAGCACAGATACGCAGTATTTT.

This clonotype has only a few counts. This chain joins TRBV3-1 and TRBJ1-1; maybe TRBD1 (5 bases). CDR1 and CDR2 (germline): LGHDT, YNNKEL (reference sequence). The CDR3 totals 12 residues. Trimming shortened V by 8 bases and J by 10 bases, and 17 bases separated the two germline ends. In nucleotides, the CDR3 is TGTGCCAGCGCCGAGGGGTTTTCTGGAGCTTTCTTT. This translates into CASAEGFSGAFF.

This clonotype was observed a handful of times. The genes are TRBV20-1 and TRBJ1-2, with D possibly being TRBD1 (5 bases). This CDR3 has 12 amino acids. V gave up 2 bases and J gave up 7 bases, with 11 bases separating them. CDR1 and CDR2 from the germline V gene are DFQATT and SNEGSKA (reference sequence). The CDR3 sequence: CSARMGESGYTF. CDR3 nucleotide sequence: TGCAGTGCTAGAATGGGGGAGAGTGGCTACACCTTC.

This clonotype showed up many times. The CDR3 DNA follows: TGTGCCAGCACCCGATCCATCCGACAGGGCCCTAACATTCAGTACTTC. It is translated as CASTRSIRQGPNIQYF. The V and J genes are TRBV6-1 and TRBJ2-4, with 7 bases lining up with TRBD1. The CDR3 has 16 amino acids. V gave up 7 bases and J gave up 7 bases; unmatched junction bases: 16. Germline loops: CDR1 MNHNS, CDR2 SASEGT.

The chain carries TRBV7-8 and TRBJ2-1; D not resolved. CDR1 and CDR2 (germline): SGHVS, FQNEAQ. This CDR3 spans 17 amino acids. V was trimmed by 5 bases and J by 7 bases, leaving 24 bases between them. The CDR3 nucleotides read TGTGCCAGCAGCCTAAAGTCGGCGTTACCAAAGGGTAATGAGCAGTTCTTC. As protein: CASSLKSALPKGNEQFF.

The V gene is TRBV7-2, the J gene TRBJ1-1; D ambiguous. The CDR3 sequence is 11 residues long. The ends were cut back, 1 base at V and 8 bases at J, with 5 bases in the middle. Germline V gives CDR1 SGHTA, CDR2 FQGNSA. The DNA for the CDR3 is TGTGCCAGCAGCTTAGTTCTCGAAGCTTTCTTT. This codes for CASSLVLEAFF.

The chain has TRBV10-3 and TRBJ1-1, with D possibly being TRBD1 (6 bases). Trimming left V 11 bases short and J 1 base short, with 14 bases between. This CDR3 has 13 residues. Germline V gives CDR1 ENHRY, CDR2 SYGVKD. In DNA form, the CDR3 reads TGTGCCGTGATGGACAGCCCGAACACTGAAGCTTTCTTT. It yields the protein CAVMDSPNTEAFF.

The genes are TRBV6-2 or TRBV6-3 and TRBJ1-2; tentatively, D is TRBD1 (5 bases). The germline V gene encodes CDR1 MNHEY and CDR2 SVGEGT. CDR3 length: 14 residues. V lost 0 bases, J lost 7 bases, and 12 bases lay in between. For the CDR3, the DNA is TGTGCCAGCAGTTACTCAGCCAGGGTGGGTGGCTACACCTTC. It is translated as CASSYSARVGGYTF.

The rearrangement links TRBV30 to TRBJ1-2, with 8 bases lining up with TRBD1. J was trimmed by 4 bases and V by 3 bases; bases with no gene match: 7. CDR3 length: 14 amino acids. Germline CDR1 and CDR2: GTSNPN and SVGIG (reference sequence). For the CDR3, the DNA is TGTGCCTGGAGAGGCAGGGGGCGCGGCTATGGCTACACCTTC. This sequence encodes CAWRGRGRGYGYTF.

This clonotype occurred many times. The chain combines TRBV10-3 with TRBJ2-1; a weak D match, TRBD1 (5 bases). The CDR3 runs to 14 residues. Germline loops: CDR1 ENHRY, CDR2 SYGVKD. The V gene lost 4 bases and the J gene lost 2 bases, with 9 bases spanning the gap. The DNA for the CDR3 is TGTGCCATCAGTGGGGGCCTAGCCTACAATGAGCAGTTCTTC. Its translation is CAISGGLAYNEQFF.

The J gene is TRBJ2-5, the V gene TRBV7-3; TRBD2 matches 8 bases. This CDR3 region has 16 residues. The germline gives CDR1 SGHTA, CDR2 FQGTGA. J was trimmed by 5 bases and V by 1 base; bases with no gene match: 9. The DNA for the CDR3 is TGTGCCAGCAGCTTAAATCCAGCGGGAGAGGGGGAGACCCAGTACTTC. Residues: CASSLNPAGEGETQYF. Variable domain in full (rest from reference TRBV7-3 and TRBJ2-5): GAGVSQTPSNKVTEKGKYVELRCDPISGHTALYWYRQSLGQGPEFLIYFQGTGAADDSGLPNDRFFAVRPEGSVSTLKIQRTERGDSAVYLCASSLNPAGEGETQYFGPGTRLLVL.

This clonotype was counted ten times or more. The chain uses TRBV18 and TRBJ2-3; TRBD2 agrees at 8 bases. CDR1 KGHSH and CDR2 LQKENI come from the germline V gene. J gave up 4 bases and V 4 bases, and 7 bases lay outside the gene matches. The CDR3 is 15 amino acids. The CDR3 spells CASSRTAGAPDTQYF. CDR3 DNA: TGTGCCAGCTCACGCACAGCGGGGGCCCCAGATACGCAGTATTTT.

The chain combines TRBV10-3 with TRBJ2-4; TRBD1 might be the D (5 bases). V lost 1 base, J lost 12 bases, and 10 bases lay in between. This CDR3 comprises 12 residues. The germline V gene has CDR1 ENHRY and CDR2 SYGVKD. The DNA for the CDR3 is TGTGCCATCAGTGAGTTAGGGGCCGGTCAGTACTTC. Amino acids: CAISELGAGQYF.

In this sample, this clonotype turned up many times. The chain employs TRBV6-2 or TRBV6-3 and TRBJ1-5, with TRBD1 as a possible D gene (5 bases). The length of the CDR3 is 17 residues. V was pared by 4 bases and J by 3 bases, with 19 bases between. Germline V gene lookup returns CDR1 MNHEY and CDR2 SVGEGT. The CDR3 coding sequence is TGTGCCAGCAGTTCCCGGGGCCCGGCGGGGTCCAATCAGCCCCAGCATTTT. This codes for CASSSRGPAGSNQPQHF.

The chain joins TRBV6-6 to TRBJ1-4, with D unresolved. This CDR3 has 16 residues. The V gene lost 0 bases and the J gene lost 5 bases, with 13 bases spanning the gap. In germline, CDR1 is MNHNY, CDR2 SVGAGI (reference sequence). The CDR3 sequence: CASSYSRYPENEKLFF. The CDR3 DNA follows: TGTGCCAGCAGTTACTCGAGATACCCAGAGAATGAAAAACTGTTTTTT.

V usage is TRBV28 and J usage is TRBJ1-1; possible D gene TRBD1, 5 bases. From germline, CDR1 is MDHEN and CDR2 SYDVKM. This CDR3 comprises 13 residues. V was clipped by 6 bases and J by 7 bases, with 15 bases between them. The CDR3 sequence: CASRLTESNEAFF. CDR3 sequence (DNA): TGTGCCAGCAGACTGACAGAATCCAATGAAGCTTTCTTT.

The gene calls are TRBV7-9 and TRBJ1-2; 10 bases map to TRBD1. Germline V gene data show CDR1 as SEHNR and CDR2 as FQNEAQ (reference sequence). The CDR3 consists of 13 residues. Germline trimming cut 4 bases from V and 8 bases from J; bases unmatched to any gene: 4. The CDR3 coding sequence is TGTGCCAGCAGCTCGGACAGGGGGAGCGGCTACACCTTC. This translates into CASSSDRGSGYTF.

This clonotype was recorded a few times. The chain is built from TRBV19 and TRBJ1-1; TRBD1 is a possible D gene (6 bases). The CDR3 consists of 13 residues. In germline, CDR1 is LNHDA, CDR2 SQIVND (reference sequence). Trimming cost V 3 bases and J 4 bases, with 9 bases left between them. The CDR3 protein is CASSIQGSTEAFF. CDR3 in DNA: TGTGCCAGTAGTATTCAGGGGAGCACTGAAGCTTTCTTT.

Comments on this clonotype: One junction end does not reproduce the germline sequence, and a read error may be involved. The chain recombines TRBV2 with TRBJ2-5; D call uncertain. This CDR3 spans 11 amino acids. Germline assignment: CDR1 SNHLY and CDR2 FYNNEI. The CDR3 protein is CAGSLDETQYF. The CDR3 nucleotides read TGTGCCGGCAGCTTAGATGAGACCCAATACTTC.

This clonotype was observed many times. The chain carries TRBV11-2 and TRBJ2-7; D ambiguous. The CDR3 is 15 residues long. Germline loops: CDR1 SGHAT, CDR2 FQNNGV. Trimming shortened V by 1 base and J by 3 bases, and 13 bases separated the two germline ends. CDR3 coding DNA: TGTGCCAGCAGCTTAGTGGGTAGGGCACACTACGAGCAGTACTTC. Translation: CASSLVGRAHYEQYF.

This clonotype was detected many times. The CDR3 loop reads CASSLVLGQVDIQYF. Here the CDR3 DNA reads TGCGCCAGCAGCTTGGTGCTGGGTCAGGTAGACATTCAGTACTTC. The genes are TRBV5-1 and TRBJ2-4; D remains unclear. This CDR3 is built from 15 residues. V was pared by 0 bases and J by 8 bases, with 15 bases between. CDR1 is SGHRS, CDR2 YFSETQ, per germline.

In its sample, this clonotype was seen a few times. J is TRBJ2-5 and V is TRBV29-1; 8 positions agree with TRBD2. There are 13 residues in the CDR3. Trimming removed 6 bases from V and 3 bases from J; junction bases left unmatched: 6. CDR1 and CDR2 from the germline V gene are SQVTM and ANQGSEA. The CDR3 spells CSVPGLGEETQYF. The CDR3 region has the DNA TGCAGCGTCCCGGGACTAGGGGAAGAGACCCAGTACTTC.

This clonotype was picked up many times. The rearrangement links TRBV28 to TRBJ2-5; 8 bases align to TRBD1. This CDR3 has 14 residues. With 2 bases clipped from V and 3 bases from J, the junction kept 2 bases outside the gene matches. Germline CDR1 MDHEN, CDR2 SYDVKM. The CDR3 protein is CASSLPGGEETQYF. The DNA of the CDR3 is TGTGCCAGCAGTTTACCAGGGGGCGAAGAGACCCAGTACTTC.